One and the same sample provided the 2 T cell receptor beta chains below, sequenced in a study of T cell responses to AZD1222 COVID-19 vaccine (dated by TCRdb to the early 2020s). The sample's time point, from its label and the paper: about 28 days (+/-7) after the second vaccine dose. Libraries were made using the immunoSEQ multiplex PCR assay. As stored in TCRdb, this immuneACCESS dataset retains in-frame rearrangements with V and J assigned. A fraction of the clones does not appear; measured against another copy, unresolved V genes explain less than half of the discrepancy, and the remainder lacks a known reason. The sample records about 120,000 clones, 86% of which are singletons. Approximately 15% of the sample comes from the top ten. Source: peripheral blood, taken 28 days after the second AZD1222 dose. The receptors come from an adult who received the AZD1222 COVID-19 vaccine.

The chain carries TRBV5-7 and TRBJ2-5; tentatively, D is TRBD1 (5 bases). TRBV5-7 is reported as an ORF; its role is uncertain. The CDR3 is 16 residues long. Deletions cut 4 bases from V and 0 bases from J, with 16 bases between. CDR3 sequence reads: CASSVGRPGYQETQYF. The DNA of the CDR3 is TGTGCCAGCAGCGTGGGGCGGCCTGGTTACCAAGAGACCCAGTACTTC.

In this sample, this clone turned up a few times. The gene calls are TRBV7-8 and TRBJ2-7; the D is unclear. The CDR3 extends over 13 amino acids. CDR1 is SGHVS, CDR2 FQNEAQ, per germline. Deletions cut 0 bases from V and 6 bases from J, with 9 bases between. This CDR3 reads CASSLALPGEQYF. The CDR3 nucleotides are TGTGCCAGCAGCTTAGCACTTCCTGGCGAGCAGTACTTC.